Shown below are 3 T cell receptor beta chains from a single sample sequenced in a study of T cell responses to AZD1222 COVID-19 vaccine. Generated by immunoSEQ multiplex PCR, the TCRdb table keeps only in-frame clones and is missing some. The data contain more than 95,000 clones, 88% of them singletons. The sequenced sample was peripheral blood, obtained on day 0 of AZD1222 vaccination. The origin of the receptors is an adult in good health.

The rearrangement links TRBV3-1 (or the pseudogene TRBV3-2) to TRBJ2-7; 10 nucleotides match TRBD1. This CDR3 is 15 amino acids long. Trimming at V came to 4 bases and at J to 5 bases, leaving 8 bases not matched to a gene. In germline, CDR1 is LGHDT, CDR2 YNNKEL (reference sequence). The CDR3 spells CASSPSDRGPNEQYF. The CDR3 coding sequence is TGTGCCAGCAGCCCGTCAGACAGGGGGCCCAACGAGCAGTACTTC.

This clone was observed once. The V call is TRBV18, the J call TRBJ2-2, with TRBD2 matching over 12 bases. Trimming at V came to 0 bases and at J to 7 bases, leaving 9 bases not matched to a gene. Germline V gene lookup returns CDR1 KGHSH and CDR2 LQKENI. This CDR3 has 18 amino acids. CDR3 nucleotide sequence: TGTGCCAGCTCACCACCGGGACTAGCGGGTGGTCGTGGCGGGGAGCTGTTTTTT. Translated: CASSPPGLAGGRGGELFF.

V and J are TRBV29-1 and TRBJ2-7; D is tentatively TRBD1 or TRBD2 (6 bases each). Trimming took off 4 bases at V and 5 bases at J, with 18 bases between the two ends. Looked up from germline, CDR1 is SQVTM and CDR2 is ANQGSEA. CDR3 length equals 14 residues. The CDR3 nucleotides are TGCAGCGTTGGTCGACGGCAGGGGAGGCACGAGCAGTACTTC. Amino acids: CSVGRRQGRHEQYF.